A single sample is the source of the 8 T cell receptor beta chains below, sequenced in a study. TCRdb reprocessed the 5' RACE reads with MiXCR, giving one entry per CDR3 protein. The sample records 52,000 or so distinct CDR3 sequences, 20% to 25% being singletons. The sorted Tregs were CD4+CD25+CD127-/low cells. Specimen: tumor-infiltrating Tregs sorted from the breast tumor. All receptors derive from a female donor with breast cancer.

V and J are TRBV7-9 and TRBJ2-7; no clear D. The CDR3 extends over 15 amino acids. CDR1 is SEHNR and CDR2 is FQNEAQ in the germline V gene (reference sequence). V lost 6 bases and J 0 bases, leaving 15 bases between the germline ends. The CDR3 region is CASSERTALSYEQYF. The DNA for the CDR3 is TGTGCCAGCAGTGAACGAACGGCCCTCTCCTACGAGCAGTACTTC.

The V call is TRBV6-6, the J call TRBJ2-5; D remains unclear. Deletions cut 7 bases from V and 7 bases from J, with 25 bases between. The CDR3 has 16 residues. Germline CDR1 is MNHNY and CDR2 is SVGAGI (reference sequence). Here the CDR3 reads CASISKISTRLGTQYF. CDR3 coding DNA: TGTGCCAGCATATCTAAAATCTCCACCCGCCTTGGGACCCAGTACTTC.

The chain employs TRBV7-2 and TRBJ1-2; D is uncertain. The V and J ends lost 1 base and 4 bases respectively, with 13 bases between them. Germline V gives CDR1 SGHTA, CDR2 FQGNSA. This CDR3 spans 15 amino acids. CDR3 DNA sequence: TGTGCCAGCAGCTTAGAGGTTTGGCGGGGCTATGGCTACACCTTC. Its translation is CASSLEVWRGYGYTF.

This clonotype was observed at least ten times. The V and J genes are TRBV10-3 and TRBJ1-6; no clear D. The CDR3 runs to 15 residues. Germline V gene sequence: CDR1 ENHRY, CDR2 SYGVKD. V was cut by 4 bases and J by 8 bases, with 15 bases left in between. CDR3 amino acids: CAISGLLIGDSPLHF. DNA of the CDR3: TGTGCCATCAGTGGATTGTTGATCGGAGATTCACCCCTCCACTTT.

This clonotype was counted between two and nine times. V is TRBV5-1 and J is TRBJ1-1; TRBD1 might be the D (5 bases). This CDR3 region has 14 residues. Deletions cut 7 bases from V and 1 base from J, with 14 bases between. The germline CDR1 and CDR2 sequences are SGHRS and YFSETQ. The CDR3: CASGRTGGNTEAFF. The CDR3 region has the DNA TGCGCCAGCGGACGGACGGGGGGGAACACTGAAGCTTTCTTT.

The CDR3 DNA sequence: TGTGCCAGCAGCTTAGTGGGGCAGTACGAGCAGTACTTC. Protein sequence: CASSLVGQYEQYF. The rearrangement links TRBV7-2 to TRBJ2-7, with D possibly TRBD1 on 5 matching bases. CDR1 is SGHTA and CDR2 is FQGNSA in the germline V gene. V shed 1 base and J shed 4 bases, with 8 bases lying between them. The CDR3 runs to 13 residues. The full variable domain, rest sourced from reference TRBV7-2 and TRBJ2-7, is GAGVSQSPSNKVTEKGKDVELRCDPISGHTALYWYRQSLGQGLEFLIYFQGNSAPDKSGLPSDRFSAERTGGSVSTLTIQRTQQEDSAVYLCASSLVGQYEQYFGPGTRLTVT.

This clonotype was found a few times. The rearrangement links TRBV7-9 to TRBJ2-1, with D possibly TRBD1 on 5 matching bases. Between the trimmed V and J ends, which lost 3 bases and 7 bases, there was a span of 16 bases. The CDR3 has 15 residues. Germline values: CDR1 SEHNR, CDR2 FQNEAQ (reference sequence). The CDR3 nucleotides are TGTGCCAGCAGCTTGGGCCAAGGGGATTGGAATGAGCAGTTCTTC. Its protein product is CASSLGQGDWNEQFF.

There are a few counts of this clonotype. The chain recombines TRBV5-1 with TRBJ2-5; D gene unclear. V was pared by 1 base and J by 1 base, with 8 bases between. Germline-derived CDR1 and CDR2 are SGHRS and YFSETQ. The CDR3 length is 14 residues. The CDR3, as DNA: TGCGCCAGCAGCTTGCTCACAGCCCAAGAGACCCAGTACTTC. It codes for CASSLLTAQETQYF. Drawing the rest from reference TRBV5-1 and TRBJ2-5, the complete variable domain is KAGVTQTPRYLIKTRGQQVTLSCSPISGHRSVSWYQQTPGQGLQFLFEYFSETQRNKGNFPGRFSGRQFSNSRSEMNVSTLELGDSALYLCASSLLTAQETQYFGPGTRLLVL.